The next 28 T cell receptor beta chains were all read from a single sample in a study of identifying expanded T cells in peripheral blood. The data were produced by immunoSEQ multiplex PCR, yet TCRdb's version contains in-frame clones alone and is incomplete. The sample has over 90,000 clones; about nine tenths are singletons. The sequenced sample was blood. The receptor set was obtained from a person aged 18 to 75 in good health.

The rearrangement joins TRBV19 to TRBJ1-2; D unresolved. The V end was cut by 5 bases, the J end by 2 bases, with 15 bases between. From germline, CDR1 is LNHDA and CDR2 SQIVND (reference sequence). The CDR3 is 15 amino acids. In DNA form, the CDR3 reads TGTGCCAGTAGTGAATCCCATAACCTCAACTATGGCTACACCTTC. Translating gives CASSESHNLNYGYTF.

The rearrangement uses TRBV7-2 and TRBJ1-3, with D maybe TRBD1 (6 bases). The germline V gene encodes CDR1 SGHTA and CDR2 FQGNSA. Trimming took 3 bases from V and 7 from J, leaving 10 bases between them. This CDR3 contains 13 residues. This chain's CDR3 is CASSLRGFNTIYF. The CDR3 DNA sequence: TGTGCCAGCAGCTTGAGGGGGTTCAACACCATATATTTT.

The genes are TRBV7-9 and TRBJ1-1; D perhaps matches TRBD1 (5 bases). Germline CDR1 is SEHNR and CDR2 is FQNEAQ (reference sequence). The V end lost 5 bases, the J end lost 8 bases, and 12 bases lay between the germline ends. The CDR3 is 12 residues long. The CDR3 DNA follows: TGTGCCAGCAGCCAAGACAGCCGGGAAGCTTTCTTT. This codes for CASSQDSREAFF.

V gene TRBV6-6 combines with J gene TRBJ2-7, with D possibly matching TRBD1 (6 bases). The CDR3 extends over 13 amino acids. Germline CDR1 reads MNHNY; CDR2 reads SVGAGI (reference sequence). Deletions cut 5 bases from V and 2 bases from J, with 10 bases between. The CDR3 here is CASSRQETYEQYF. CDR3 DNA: TGTGCCAGCAGTAGACAGGAAACCTACGAGCAGTACTTC.

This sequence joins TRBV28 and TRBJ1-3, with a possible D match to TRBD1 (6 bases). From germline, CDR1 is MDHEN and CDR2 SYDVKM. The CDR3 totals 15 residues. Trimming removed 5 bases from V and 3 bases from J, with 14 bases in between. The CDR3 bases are TGTGCCAGCAGTCCAGGGGCCGGCAGTGGAAACACCATATATTTT. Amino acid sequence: CASSPGAGSGNTIYF.

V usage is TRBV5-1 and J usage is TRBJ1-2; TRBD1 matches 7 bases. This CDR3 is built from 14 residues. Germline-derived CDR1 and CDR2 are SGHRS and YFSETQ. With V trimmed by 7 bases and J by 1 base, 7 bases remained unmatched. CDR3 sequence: CASGQGGFNYGYTF. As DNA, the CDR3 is TGCGCCAGCGGCCAAGGGGGCTTTAACTATGGCTACACCTTC.

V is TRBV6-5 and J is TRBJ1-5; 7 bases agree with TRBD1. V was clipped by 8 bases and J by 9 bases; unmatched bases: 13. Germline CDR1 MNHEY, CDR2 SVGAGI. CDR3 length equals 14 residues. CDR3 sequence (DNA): TGTGCCAGCGGACCGGGACAGAGATTCGGGCCCCAGCATTTT. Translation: CASGPGQRFGPQHF.

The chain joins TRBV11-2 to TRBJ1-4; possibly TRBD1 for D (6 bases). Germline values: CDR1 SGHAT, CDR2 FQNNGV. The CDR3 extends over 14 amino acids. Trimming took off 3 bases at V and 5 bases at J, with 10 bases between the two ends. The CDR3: CASSFRGGNEKLFF. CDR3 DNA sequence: TGTGCCAGCAGCTTCAGGGGAGGAAATGAAAAACTGTTTTTT.

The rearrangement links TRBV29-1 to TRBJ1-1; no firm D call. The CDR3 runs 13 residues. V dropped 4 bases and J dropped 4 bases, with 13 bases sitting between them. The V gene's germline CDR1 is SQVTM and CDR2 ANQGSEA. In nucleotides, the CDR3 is TGCAGCGTTGGACAACTGTTCACCACTGAAGCTTTCTTT. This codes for CSVGQLFTTEAFF.

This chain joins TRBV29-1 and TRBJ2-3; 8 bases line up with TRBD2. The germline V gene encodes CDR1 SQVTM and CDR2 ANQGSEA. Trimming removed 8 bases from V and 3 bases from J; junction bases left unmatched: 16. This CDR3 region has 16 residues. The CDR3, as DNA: TGCAGCACCTCCGGAGGAGCGGGAGCAGGAACAGATACGCAGTATTTT. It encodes CSTSGGAGAGTDTQYF.

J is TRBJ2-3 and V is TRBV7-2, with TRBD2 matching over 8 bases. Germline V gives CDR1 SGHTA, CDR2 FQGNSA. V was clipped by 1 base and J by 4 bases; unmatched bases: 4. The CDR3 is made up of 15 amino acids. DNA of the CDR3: TGTGCCAGCAGCTTAGAGATAGCGGGATCAGATACGCAGTATTTT. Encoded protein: CASSLEIAGSDTQYF.

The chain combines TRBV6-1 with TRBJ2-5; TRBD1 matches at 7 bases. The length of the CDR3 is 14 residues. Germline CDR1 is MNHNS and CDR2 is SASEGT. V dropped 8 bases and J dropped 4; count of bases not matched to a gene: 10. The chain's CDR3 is CASGGQRSLETQYF. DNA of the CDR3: TGTGCCAGCGGGGGACAGCGAAGTTTAGAGACCCAGTACTTC.

The CDR3: CASRTGDSVYEQYF. The CDR3, as DNA: TGTGCCAGCCGAACAGGGGATTCAGTCTACGAGCAGTACTTC. This chain links TRBV6-6 with TRBJ2-7, with TRBD1 matching 7 bases. In germline, CDR1 is MNHNY, CDR2 SVGAGI (reference sequence). The length of the CDR3 is 14 residues. V trimming: 8 bases; J trimming: 3 bases; junction bases outside the gene matches: 10.

The CDR3 sequence is CASSIGPLPEEAFF. The CDR3 region has the DNA TGTGCCAGTAGTATAGGACCTCTCCCGGAGGAAGCTTTCTTT. This chain uses TRBV19 with TRBJ1-1; no reliable D call. Trimming cost V 1 base and J 8 bases, with 14 bases left between them. The CDR3 sequence is 14 residues long. CDR1 is LNHDA and CDR2 is SQIVND in the germline V gene (reference sequence).

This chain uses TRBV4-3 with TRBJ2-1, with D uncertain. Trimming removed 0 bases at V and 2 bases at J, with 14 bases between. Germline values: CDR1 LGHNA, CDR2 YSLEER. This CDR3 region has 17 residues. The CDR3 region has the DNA TGCGCCAGCAGCCAAGAAGGGCCTAGTCTGGCCTACAATGAGCAGTTCTTC. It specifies CASSQEGPSLAYNEQFF.

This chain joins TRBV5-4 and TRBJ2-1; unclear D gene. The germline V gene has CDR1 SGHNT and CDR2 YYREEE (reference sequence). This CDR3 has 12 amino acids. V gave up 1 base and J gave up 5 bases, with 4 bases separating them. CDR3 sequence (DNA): TGTGCCAGCAGCTTGAGGGACAATGAGCAGTTCTTC. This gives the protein CASSLRDNEQFF.

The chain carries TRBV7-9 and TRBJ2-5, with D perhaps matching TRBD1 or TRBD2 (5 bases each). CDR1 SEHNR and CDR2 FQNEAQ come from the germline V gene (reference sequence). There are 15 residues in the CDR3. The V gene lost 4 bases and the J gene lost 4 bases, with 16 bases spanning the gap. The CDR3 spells CASSSGAWEVETQYF. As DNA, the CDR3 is TGTGCCAGCAGCTCCGGGGCATGGGAAGTAGAGACCCAGTACTTC.

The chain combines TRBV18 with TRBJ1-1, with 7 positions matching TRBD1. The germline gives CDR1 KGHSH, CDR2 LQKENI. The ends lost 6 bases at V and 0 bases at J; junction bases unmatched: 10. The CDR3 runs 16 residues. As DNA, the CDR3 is TGTGCCAGCTCTCTGGACAGGTCTTCTATGAACACTGAAGCTTTCTTT. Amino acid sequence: CASSLDRSSMNTEAFF.

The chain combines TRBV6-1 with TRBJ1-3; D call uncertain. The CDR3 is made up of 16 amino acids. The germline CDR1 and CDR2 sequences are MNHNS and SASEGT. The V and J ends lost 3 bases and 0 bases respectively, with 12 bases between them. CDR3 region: CASSDLDRSSGNTIYF. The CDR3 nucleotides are TGTGCCAGCAGTGACTTGGACCGAAGCTCTGGAAACACCATATATTTT.

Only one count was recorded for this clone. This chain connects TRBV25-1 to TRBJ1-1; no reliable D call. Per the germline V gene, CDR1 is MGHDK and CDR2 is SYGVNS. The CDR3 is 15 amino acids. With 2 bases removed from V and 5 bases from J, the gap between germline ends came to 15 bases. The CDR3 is CASSEGPPASTEAFF. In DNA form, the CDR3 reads TGTGCCAGCAGTGAAGGGCCCCCAGCGAGTACTGAAGCTTTCTTT.

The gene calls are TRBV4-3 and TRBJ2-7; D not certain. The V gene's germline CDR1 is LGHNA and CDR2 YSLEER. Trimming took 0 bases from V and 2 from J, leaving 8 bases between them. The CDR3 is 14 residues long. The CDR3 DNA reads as TGCGCCAGCAGCCAAGACGTGGTTACCTACGAGCAGTACTTC. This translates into CASSQDVVTYEQYF.

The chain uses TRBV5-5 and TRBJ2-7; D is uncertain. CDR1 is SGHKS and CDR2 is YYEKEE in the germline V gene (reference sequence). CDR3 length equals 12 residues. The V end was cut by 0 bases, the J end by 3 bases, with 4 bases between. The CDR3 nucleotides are TGTGCCAGCAGCTTGGTCGGCTACGAGCAGTACTTC. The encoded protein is CASSLVGYEQYF.

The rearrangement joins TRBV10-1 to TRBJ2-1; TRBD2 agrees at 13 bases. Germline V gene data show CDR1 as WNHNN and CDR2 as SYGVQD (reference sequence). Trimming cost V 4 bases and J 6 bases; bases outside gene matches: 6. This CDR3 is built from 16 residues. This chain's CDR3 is CASSARLAGGLNEQFF. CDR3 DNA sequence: TGCGCCAGCAGTGCTAGACTAGCGGGGGGTCTCAATGAGCAGTTCTTC.

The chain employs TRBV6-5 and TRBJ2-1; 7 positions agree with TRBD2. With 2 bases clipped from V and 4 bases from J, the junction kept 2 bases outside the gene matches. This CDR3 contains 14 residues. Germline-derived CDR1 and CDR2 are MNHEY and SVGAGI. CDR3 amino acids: CASSYGTKYNEQFF. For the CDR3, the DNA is TGTGCCAGCAGTTACGGGACTAAGTACAATGAGCAGTTCTTC.

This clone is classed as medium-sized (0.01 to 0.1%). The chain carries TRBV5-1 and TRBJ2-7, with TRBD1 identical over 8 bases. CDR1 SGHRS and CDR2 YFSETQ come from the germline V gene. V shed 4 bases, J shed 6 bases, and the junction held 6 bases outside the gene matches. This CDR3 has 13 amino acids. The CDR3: CASSTWTGSEQYF. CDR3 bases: TGCGCCAGCAGCACGTGGACAGGGTCCGAGCAGTACTTC.

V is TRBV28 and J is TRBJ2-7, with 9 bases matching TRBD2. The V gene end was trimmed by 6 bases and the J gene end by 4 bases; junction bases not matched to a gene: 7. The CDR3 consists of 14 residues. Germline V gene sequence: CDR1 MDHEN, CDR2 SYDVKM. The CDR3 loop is CASSPTSGRYEQYF. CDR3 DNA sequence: TGTGCCAGCAGCCCGACTAGCGGAAGGTACGAGCAGTACTTC.

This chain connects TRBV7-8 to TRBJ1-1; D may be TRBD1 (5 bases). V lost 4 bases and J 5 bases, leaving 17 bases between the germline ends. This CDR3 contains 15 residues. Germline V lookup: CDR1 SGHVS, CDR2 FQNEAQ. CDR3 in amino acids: CASSSASGLRTEAFF. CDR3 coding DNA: TGTGCCAGCAGCTCCGCCTCAGGGTTGAGAACTGAAGCTTTCTTT.

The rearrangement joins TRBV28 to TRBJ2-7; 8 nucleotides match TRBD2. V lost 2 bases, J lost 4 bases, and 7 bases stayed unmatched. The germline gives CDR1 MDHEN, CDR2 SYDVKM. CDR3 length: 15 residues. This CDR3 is CASSLEGLGQYEQYF. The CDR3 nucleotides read TGTGCCAGCAGTTTAGAGGGACTAGGCCAATACGAGCAGTACTTC.